This T cell receptor beta chain was documented in a study of blood T cell repertoires in COVID-19. The wider study: The samples span acute and convalescent COVID-19 from the United States, Italy and Spain. T cells, B-cell-depleted T cells, or PBMCs provided the cDNA or gDNA that served as material.

Trimming stripped 3 bases from V and 0 bases from J, with 9 bases between. The CDR3 has 14 residues. Looked up from germline, CDR1 is MNHEY and CDR2 is SMNVEV (reference sequence). Source study methods: Estimated nucleated cell counts came from reference gene primer amplification. Data came from immunoSEQ multiplex PCR; TCRdb stores just in-frame clones and leaves some out. D and trimming were read from the DNA, whereas the V and J calls and clone size are those reported in that table. The sample has approximately 76,000 clones, around 83% seen once. This receptor was identified in a woman aged 55-70 years with acute or convalescent COVID-19. This sequence joins TRBV27 and TRBJ2-7; D is ambiguous. The sample consisted of peripheral blood. The CDR3 region is CASSFTVFSYEQYF. DNA for the CDR3: TGTGCCAGCAGTTTTACAGTCTTCTCCTACGAGCAGTACTTC.